This T cell receptor (beta chain) was obtained from a study of CD8+CD57+ T cells in acquired aplastic anemia. Study overall: Sorting CD4+ and CD8+ cells gave DNA averaging roughly 3.5 ug.

The sample holds one count of this clonotype. Its antigen is still unknown. Study results and caveats: About 27 shared CD8+ CDR3s appeared highly expressed within patients' immunodominant clones.

Genomic DNA provided the template from which TCR beta VDJ and CDR3 profiles were obtained. Each CDR3 protein gets one entry after TCRdb re-called the reads with MiXCR. The data show some 290,000 distinct CDR3 sequences, about 56% seen once. Between the trimmed V and J ends, which lost 5 bases and 0 bases, there was a span of 12 bases. CDR3 length: 15 amino acids. The germline CDR1 and CDR2 sequences are LNHDA and SQIVND (reference sequence). The sequence was collected from a human donor with severe aplastic anemia or a healthy control (not recorded which). Sample: sorted CD4+, CD8+, or CD8+CD57+ T cells (not recorded which) from PBMCs. The gene calls are TRBV19 and TRBJ2-3; D may match TRBD1 or TRBD2 (6 bases each). The CDR3 protein is CASSRGQPSTDTQYF. CDR3 in DNA: TGTGCCAGTAGTCGGGGGCAGCCTAGCACAGATACGCAGTATTTT.